This entry is about one T cell receptor (beta chain). The antigen remains undetermined. It was second doses at about 4 or about 12 weeks that were pooled. This sample stems from a study of T cell responses to AZD1222 COVID-19 vaccine. Study-wide findings and caveats: Only five or six AZD1222 recipients tested seropositive at baseline. Spike was spanned by vaccine-associated CD4 TCRs, which were dominant at 160-218 and 743-854. Females outnumbered males among donors, who were mostly white British; clonal diversity was possibly underestimated.

The J segment lost 8 bases and the V segment lost 1 base, leaving 10 bases of the junction unmatched. Germline assignment: CDR1 SGHTA and CDR2 FQGNSA. This CDR3 is built from 16 residues. Using immunoSEQ multiplex PCR, the repertoire was profiled, and TCRdb retains in-frame clones only, with some absent. The sample carries 100,000 or so clones, 85% to 90% recorded once. The rearrangement uses TRBV7-2 and TRBJ1-2; 10 bases are shared with TRBD1. The sample consisted of peripheral blood, taken 28 days after the second AZD1222 dose. The receptor was isolated from an adult who received the AZD1222 COVID-19 vaccine. This chain's CDR3 is CASSLDQLDRGQGYTF. The CDR3, as DNA: TGTGCCAGCAGCTTAGACCAGCTAGACAGGGGGCAGGGCTACACCTTC. Full variable domain (remainder filled in from reference TRBV7-2 and TRBJ1-2): GAGVSQSPSNKVTEKGKDVELRCDPISGHTALYWYRQSLGQGLEFLIYFQGNSAPDKSGLPSDRFSAERTGGSVSTLTIQRTQQEDSAVYLCASSLDQLDRGQGYTFGSGTRLTVV.